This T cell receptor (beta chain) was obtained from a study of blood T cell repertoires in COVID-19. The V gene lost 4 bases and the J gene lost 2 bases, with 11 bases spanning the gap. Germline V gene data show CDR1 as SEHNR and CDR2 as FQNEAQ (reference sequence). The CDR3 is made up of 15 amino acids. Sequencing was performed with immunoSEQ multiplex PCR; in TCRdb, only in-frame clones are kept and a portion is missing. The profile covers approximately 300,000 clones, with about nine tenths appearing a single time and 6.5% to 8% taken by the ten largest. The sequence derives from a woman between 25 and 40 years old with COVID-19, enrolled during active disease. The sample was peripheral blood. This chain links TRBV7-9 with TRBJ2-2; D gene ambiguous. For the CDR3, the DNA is TGTGCCAGCAGCTCCATCAGAAAAAACACCGGGGAGCTGTTTTTT. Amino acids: CASSSIRKNTGELFF. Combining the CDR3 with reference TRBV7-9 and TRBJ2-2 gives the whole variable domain DTGVSQNPRHKITKRGQNVTFRCDPISEHNRLYWYRQTLGQGPEFLTYFQNEAQLEKSRLLSDRFSAERPKGSFSTLEIQRTEQGDSAMYLCASSSIRKNTGELFFGEGSRLTVL.